Reported below is one T cell receptor (beta chain). Its antigen is unknown. The protocol was immunoSEQ multiplex PCR, while the TCRdb copy is restricted to in-frame clones and leaves out a portion. Of under 200,000 clones in the sample, roughly 77% are singletons; the top ten hold roughly 2%. The data belong to a study of cytotoxic CD8 clonotypes in ibrutinib-treated CLL. Study information: The patient breakdown showed 10 to 12 relapsed/refractory and approximately 15 treatment-naive cases, with approximately 18 IGHV unmutated.

This CDR3 comprises 12 residues. Germline V gene lookup returns CDR1 SNHLY and CDR2 FYNNEI. V dropped 4 bases and J dropped 9 bases, with 10 bases sitting between them. Study results and limitations: Progressing and sustained-remission patients had different sampling times. Clonality was higher at ibrutinib response and returned toward baseline at progression. Baseline-level clonality went beyond age-matched healthy donors and moved in step with circulating CD8+ T-cell counts.

This specimen consisted of PBMCs, obtained after 12 months of ibrutinib treatment. The chain recombines TRBV2 with TRBJ1-5; D is perhaps TRBD1 (6 bases). This receptor was taken from a human donor with chronic lymphocytic leukemia. CDR3 protein: CASSGDRTPQHF. In DNA form, the CDR3 reads TGTGCCAGCAGTGGCGACAGGACGCCCCAGCATTTT.